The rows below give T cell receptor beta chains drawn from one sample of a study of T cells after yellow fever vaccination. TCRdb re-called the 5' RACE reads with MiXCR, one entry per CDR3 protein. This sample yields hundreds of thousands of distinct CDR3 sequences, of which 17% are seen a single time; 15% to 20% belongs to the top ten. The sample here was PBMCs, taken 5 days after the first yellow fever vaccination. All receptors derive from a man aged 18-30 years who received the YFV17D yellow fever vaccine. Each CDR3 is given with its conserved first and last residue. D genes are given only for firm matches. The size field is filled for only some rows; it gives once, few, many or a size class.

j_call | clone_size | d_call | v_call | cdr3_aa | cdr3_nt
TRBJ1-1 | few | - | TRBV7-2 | CASSFSSGAGTEAFF | TGTGCCAGCAGCTTTTCGTCCGGGGCTGGTACTGAAGCTTTCTTT
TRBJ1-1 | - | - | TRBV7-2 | CASSQRQLDTEAFF | TGTGCCAGCAGCCAACGACAGCTTGATACTGAAGCTTTCTTT
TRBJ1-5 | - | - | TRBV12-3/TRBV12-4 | CASRMGEWGNQPQHF | TGTGCCAGCAGGATGGGGGAATGGGGCAATCAGCCCCAGCATTTT
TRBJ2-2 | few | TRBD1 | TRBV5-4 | CASSSGTGDTGELFF | TGTGCCAGCAGCTCCGGGACAGGGGACACCGGGGAGCTGTTTTTT
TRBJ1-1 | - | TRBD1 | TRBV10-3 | CAISESTRTGNTEAFF | TGTGCCATCAGTGAGTCGACTCGGACAGGGAACACTGAAGCTTTCTTT
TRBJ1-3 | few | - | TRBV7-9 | CASSPPTAGSGNTIYF | TGTGCCAGCAGCCCCCCGACTGCCGGCTCTGGAAACACCATATATTTT
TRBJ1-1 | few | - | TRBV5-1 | CASSLVADSYIEAFF | TGCGCCAGCAGCTTGGTGGCAGACTCCTACATAGAAGCTTTCTTT
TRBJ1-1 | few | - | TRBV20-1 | CSAGSRAMNTEAFF | TGCAGTGCTGGGTCCCGGGCGATGAACACTGAAGCTTTCTTT
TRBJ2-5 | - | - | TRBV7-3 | CASSLAGAGSETQYF | TGTGCCAGCAGCTTAGCGGGGGCCGGTTCAGAGACCCAGTACTTC
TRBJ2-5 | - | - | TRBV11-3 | CASSEGGTGGETQYF | TGTGCCAGCAGCGAGGGAGGGACAGGTGGGGAGACCCAGTACTTC
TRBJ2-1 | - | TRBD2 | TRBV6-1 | CASARLAGGNEQFF | TGTGCCAGCGCCCGACTAGCGGGGGGCAATGAGCAGTTCTTC
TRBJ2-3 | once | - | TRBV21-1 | CASSTEKTRADTQYF | TGTGCCAGCAGCACAGAGAAGACTAGGGCAGATACGCAGTATTTT
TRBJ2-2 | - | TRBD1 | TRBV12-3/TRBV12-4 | CASSSVSIRDRGNTGELFF | TGTGCCAGCAGTTCCGTCTCAATACGGGACAGGGGGAACACCGGGGAGCTGTTTTTT
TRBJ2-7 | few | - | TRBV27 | CASSFNFAAAQELEQYF | TGTGCCAGCAGTTTTAACTTTGCGGCGGCCCAGGAGCTCGAGCAGTACTTC
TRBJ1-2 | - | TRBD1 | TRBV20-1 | CSASNTFRDRKNYGYTF | TGCAGTGCTAGCAACACATTCCGGGACAGAAAAAACTATGGCTACACCTTC
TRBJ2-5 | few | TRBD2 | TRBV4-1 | CASSQVFGGEETQYF | TGCGCCAGCAGCCAAGTTTTTGGGGGGGAAGAGACCCAGTACTTC
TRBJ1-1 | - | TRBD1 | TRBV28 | CASKPGGWTEAFF | TGTGCCAGCAAACCAGGGGGTTGGACTGAAGCTTTCTTT
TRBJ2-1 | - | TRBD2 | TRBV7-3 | CTSSPLSGGTYNEQFF | TGTACCAGCAGCCCCCTTAGCGGGGGGACCTACAATGAGCAGTTCTTC
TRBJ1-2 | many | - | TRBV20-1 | CSATFAYGYTF | TGCAGTGCTACCTTTGCCTATGGCTACACCTTC
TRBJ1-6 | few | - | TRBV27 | CASRTQGGNSPLHF | TGTGCCAGCCGGACCCAAGGGGGTAATTCACCCCTCCACTTT
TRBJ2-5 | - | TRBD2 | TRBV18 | CASSPYPSGEETQYF | TGTGCCAGCTCACCATACCCTAGCGGAGAAGAGACCCAGTACTTC
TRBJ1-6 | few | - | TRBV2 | CASSDSPDSDNSPLHF | TGTGCCAGCAGTGATTCCCCGGACAGCGATAATTCACCCCTCCACTTT
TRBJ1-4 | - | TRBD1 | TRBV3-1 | CASSHSTSDRGSEKLFF | TGTGCCAGCAGCCACTCTACCAGCGACAGGGGGTCGGAAAAACTGTTTTTT
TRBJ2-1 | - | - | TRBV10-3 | CAISWRANEQFF | TGTGCCATCAGTTGGAGGGCAAATGAGCAGTTCTTC
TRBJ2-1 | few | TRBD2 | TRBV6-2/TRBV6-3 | CASSYSIGGAYNEQFF | TGTGCCAGCAGTTACTCGATTGGGGGGGCCTACAATGAGCAGTTCTTC
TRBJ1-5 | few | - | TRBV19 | CASRNSLNQPQHF | TGTGCCAGTAGAAACAGCTTAAATCAGCCCCAGCATTTT
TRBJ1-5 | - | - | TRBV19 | CASSHRQPYQPQHF | TGTGCCAGTAGTCATAGACAGCCCTATCAGCCCCAGCATTTT
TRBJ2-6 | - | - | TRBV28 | CASSSSLSGANVLTF | TGTGCCAGCAGTTCCAGTTTAAGTGGGGCCAACGTCCTGACTTTC
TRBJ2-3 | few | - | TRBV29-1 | CSVVVSTDTQYF | TGCAGCGTTGTTGTCTCCACAGATACGCAGTATTTT
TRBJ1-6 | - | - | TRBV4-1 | CASSQLIGGNSPLHF | TGCGCCAGCAGCCAACTTATCGGGGGTAATTCACCCCTCCACTTT
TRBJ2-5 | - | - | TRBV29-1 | CSVEEAGGGETQYF | TGCAGCGTTGAAGAAGCCGGAGGCGGGGAGACCCAGTACTTC
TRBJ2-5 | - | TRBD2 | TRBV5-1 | CASSERPPGLAGLRETQYF | TGCGCCAGCAGCGAGCGACCCCCGGGACTAGCGGGTTTAAGAGAGACCCAGTACTTC
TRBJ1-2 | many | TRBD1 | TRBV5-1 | CASSPTPGQRGYTF | TGCGCCAGCAGCCCAACACCGGGACAGCGTGGCTACACCTTC
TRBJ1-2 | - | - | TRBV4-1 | CASSQGGPWDYGYTF | TGCGCCAGCAGCCAAGGGGGCCCCTGGGACTATGGCTACACCTTC
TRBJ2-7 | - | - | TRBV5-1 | CASSFAGGTYEQYF | TGCGCCAGCAGCTTTGCAGGGGGGACCTACGAGCAGTACTTC
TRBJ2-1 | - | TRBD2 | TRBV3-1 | CASSHTSGGPSDEQFF | TGTGCCAGCAGCCACACTTCGGGGGGGCCTAGCGATGAGCAGTTCTTC
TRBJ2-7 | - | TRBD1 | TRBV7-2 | CASSKRQGTYEQYF | TGTGCCAGCAGTAAACGACAGGGGACCTACGAGCAGTACTTC
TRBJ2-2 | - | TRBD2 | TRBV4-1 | CASSQERGAVTGELFF | TGCGCCAGCAGCCAAGAGCGGGGGGCTGTCACCGGGGAGCTGTTTTTT
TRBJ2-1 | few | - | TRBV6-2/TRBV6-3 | CASSYSKNEQFF | TGTGCCAGCAGTTACTCGAAAAATGAGCAGTTCTTC
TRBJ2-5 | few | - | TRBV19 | CASSLNAGTTKRETQYF | TGTGCCAGTAGTTTAAACGCCGGGACAACAAAGAGAGAGACCCAGTACTTC
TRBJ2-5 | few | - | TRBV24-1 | CATSDTGEGDSLGQETQYF | TGTGCCACCAGTGACACCGGTGAGGGGGACTCCCTGGGCCAAGAGACCCAGTACTTC
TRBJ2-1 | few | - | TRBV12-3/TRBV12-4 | CASRPPWGVSSYNEQFF | TGTGCCAGCAGGCCTCCCTGGGGGGTGAGCTCCTACAATGAGCAGTTCTTC
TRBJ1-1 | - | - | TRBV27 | CASSFYRELNTEAFF | TGTGCCAGCAGTTTCTACAGAGAGTTGAACACTGAAGCTTTCTTT
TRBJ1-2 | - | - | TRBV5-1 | CASRSPIPGQRYGYTF | TGCGCCAGCCGCTCCCCGATCCCTGGACAGCGCTATGGCTACACCTTC
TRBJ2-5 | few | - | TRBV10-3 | CAIKASGGGETQYF | TGTGCCATCAAGGCCTCTGGAGGAGGAGAGACCCAGTACTTC
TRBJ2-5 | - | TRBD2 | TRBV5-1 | CASRTGIAGGRRMETQYF | TGCGCCAGCAGAACCGGGATAGCGGGGGGACGGCGAATGGAGACCCAGTACTTC
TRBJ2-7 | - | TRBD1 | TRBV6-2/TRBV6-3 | CASSYSDRVYEQYF | TGTGCCAGCAGTTACTCCGACAGGGTCTACGAGCAGTACTTC
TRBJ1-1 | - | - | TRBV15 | CATKDTGAIEAFF | TGTGCCACCAAAGACACGGGGGCGATTGAAGCTTTCTTT
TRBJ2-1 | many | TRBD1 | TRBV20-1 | CSAPLRDRGNNEQFF | TGCAGTGCTCCACTCCGGGACAGGGGGAACAATGAGCAGTTCTTC
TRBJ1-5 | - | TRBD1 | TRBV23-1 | CASSPPGQGFQPQHF | TGCGCCAGCAGTCCCCCGGGACAGGGGTTTCAGCCCCAGCATTTT
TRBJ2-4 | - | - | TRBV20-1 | CSAMRSDLAKNIQYF | TGCAGTGCTATGCGGTCCGACCTAGCCAAAAACATTCAGTACTTC
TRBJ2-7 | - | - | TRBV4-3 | CASSQDKKRAGGSYEQYF | TGCGCCAGCAGCCAAGATAAAAAAAGGGCAGGGGGGTCCTACGAGCAGTACTTC
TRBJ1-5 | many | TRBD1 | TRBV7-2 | CASSLGQGDNQPQHF | TGTGCCAGCAGCCTTGGACAGGGTGACAATCAGCCCCAGCATTTT
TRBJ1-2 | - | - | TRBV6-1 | CASSEREPYGYTF | TGTGCCAGCAGTGAAAGGGAACCCTATGGCTACACCTTC
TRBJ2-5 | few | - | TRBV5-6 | CASSLTDSQYF | TGTGCCAGCAGCTTGACGGACAGCCAGTACTTC